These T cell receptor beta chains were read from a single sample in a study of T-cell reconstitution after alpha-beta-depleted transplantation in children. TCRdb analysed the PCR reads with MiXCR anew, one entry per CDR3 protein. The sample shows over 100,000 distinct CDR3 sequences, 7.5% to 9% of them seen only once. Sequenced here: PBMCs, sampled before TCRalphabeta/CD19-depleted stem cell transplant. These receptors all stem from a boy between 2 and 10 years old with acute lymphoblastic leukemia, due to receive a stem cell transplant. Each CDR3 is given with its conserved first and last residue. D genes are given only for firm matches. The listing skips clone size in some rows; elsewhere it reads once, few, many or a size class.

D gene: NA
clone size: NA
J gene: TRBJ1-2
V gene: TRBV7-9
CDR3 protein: CASSTPPYGYTF
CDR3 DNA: TGTGCCAGCAGCACCCCACCGTATGGCTACACCTTC

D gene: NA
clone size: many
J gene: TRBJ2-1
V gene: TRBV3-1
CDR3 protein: CASREAGMHNEQFF
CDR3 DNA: TGTGCCAGCAGGGAGGCAGGGATGCACAATGAGCAGTTCTTC

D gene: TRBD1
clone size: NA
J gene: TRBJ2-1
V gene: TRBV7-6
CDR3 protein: CASSGGTGFYNEQFF
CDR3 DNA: TGTGCCAGCAGCGGCGGGACAGGGTTCTACAATGAGCAGTTCTTC

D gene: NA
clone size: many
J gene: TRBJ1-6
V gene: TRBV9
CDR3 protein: CASSVLGADNSPLHF
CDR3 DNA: TGTGCCAGCAGCGTTCTCGGGGCGGATAATTCACCCCTCCACTTT

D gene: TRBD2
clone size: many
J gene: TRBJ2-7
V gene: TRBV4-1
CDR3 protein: CASSLLPGLAGGHEQYF
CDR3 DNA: TGCGCCAGCAGCCTCCTACCGGGACTAGCGGGGGGGCACGAGCAGTACTTC

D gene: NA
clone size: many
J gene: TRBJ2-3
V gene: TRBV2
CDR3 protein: CASLRLDTQYF
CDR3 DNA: TGTGCCAGCTTGCGACTAGATACGCAGTATTTT

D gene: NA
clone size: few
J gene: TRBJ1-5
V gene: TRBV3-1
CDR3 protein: CASSKDTAGQPQHF
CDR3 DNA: TGTGCCAGCAGCAAGGACACGGCCGGTCAGCCCCAGCATTTT

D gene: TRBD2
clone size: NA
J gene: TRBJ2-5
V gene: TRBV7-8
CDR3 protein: CASSFRLAGGAETQYF
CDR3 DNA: TGTGCCAGCAGCTTCCGACTAGCGGGGGGAGCAGAGACCCAGTACTTC

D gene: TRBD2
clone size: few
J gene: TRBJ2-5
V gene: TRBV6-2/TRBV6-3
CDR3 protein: CASSAGTSFETQYF
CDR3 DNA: TGTGCCAGCAGCGCTGGGACTAGCTTCGAGACCCAGTACTTC

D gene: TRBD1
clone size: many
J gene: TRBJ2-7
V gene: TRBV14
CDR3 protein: CASSYLCRQGAYEQYF
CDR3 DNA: TGTGCCAGCAGCTACCTTTGTAGACAGGGGGCCTACGAGCAGTACTTC

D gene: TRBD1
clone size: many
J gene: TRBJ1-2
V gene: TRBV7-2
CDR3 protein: CASSGDRKGYTF
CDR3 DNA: TGTGCCAGCAGCGGGGACAGAAAGGGCTACACCTTC

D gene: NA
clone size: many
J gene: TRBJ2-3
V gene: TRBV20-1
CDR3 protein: CSARKPGPTDTQYF
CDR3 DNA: TGCAGTGCTAGAAAACCCGGACCCACAGATACGCAGTATTTT

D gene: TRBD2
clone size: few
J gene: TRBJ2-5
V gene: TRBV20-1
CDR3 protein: CSARPRSGGRKTQYF
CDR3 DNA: TGCAGTGCTAGACCCCGGAGCGGGGGGCGGAAGACCCAGTACTTC

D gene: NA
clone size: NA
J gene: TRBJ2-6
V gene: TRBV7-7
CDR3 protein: CASSLAGTNVLTF
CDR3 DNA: TGTGCTAGCAGCTTAGCAGGGACCAACGTCCTGACTTTC

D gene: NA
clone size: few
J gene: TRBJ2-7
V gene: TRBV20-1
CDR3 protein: CSAGIKGGNSYEQYF
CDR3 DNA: TGCAGTGCTGGAATTAAAGGGGGAAACTCCTACGAGCAGTACTTC